Below, 13 T cell receptor beta chains from the same sample are listed, as sequenced in a study of CD8 T cells in Susac syndrome. When the RNA was reverse transcribed, random hexamers were used with an input of about 0.5 to 1 ug. TCRdb used MiXCR to reprocess the immunoSEQ multiplex PCR reads, holding one entry per CDR3 protein. The sample has tens of thousands of distinct CDR3 sequences, about 94% seen once. Sequences were obtained from CD8+ T cells from PBMCs. All receptors derive from a human donor in good health.

This clonotype was seen just once. The chain links TRBV28 to TRBJ2-1; a weak D match, TRBD1 (5 bases). Germline CDR1 is MDHEN and CDR2 is SYDVKM. V was pared by 8 bases and J by 2 bases, with 19 bases between. CDR3 length: 16 amino acids. CDR3 region: CASAINQGVPYNEQFF. DNA for the CDR3: TGTGCCAGCGCGATCAATCAGGGTGTCCCCTACAATGAGCAGTTCTTC.

This clonotype was picked up one time. This chain uses TRBV7-8 with TRBJ2-3, with D maybe TRBD1 (6 bases). The germline gives CDR1 SGHVS, CDR2 FQNEAQ. The CDR3 is 17 amino acids. Between the trimmed V and J ends, which lost 6 bases and 0 bases, there was a span of 19 bases. CDR3 sequence: CASSRTTGWISTDTQYF. The DNA for the CDR3 is TGTGCCAGCAGTCGAACGACAGGATGGATTAGCACAGATACGCAGTATTTT.

This clonotype appeared once. The chain recombines TRBV12-3 or TRBV12-4 with TRBJ2-5, with 13 bases fitting TRBD2. This CDR3 contains 17 residues. The V gene end was trimmed by 6 bases and the J gene end by 4 bases; junction bases not matched to a gene: 11. CDR3 region: CASSFGTSGNFRETQYF. DNA for the CDR3: TGTGCCAGCAGCTTCGGGACTAGCGGGAACTTCCGAGAGACCCAGTACTTC.

The CDR3: CASSSGPTDEKLFF. The DNA of the CDR3 is TGTGCCAGCAGCTCGGGACCCACCGATGAAAAACTGTTTTTT. The chain carries TRBV7-9 and TRBJ1-4, with D possibly matching TRBD1 (5 bases). The CDR3 covers 14 residues. The germline V gene encodes CDR1 SEHNR and CDR2 FQNEAQ (reference sequence). V lost 4 bases and J lost 6, with 12 bases in between.

The genes are TRBV29-1 and TRBJ1-1; no reliable D call. Trimming left V 4 bases short and J 0 bases short, with 9 bases between. Germline lookup yields CDR1 SQVTM and CDR2 ANQGSEA. The CDR3 consists of 13 residues. CDR3 DNA sequence: TGCAGCGTTGTGAGCGCCATGAACACTGAAGCTTTCTTT. This sequence encodes CSVVSAMNTEAFF.

The J gene is TRBJ2-4, the V gene TRBV28; TRBD1 might be the D (6 bases). The ends were cut back, 10 bases at V and 0 bases at J, with 16 bases in the middle. Germline CDR1 reads MDHEN; CDR2 reads SYDVKM. The CDR3 length is 15 residues. CDR3: CATNKGDLAKNIQYF. The CDR3, as DNA: TGTGCCACGAACAAGGGGGACCTAGCCAAAAACATTCAGTACTTC.

This chain links TRBV14 with TRBJ1-2; no clear D. The CDR3 extends over 13 amino acids. The V and J ends lost 0 bases and 2 bases respectively, with 4 bases between them. Germline values: CDR1 SGHDN, CDR2 FVKESK. As DNA, the CDR3 is TGTGCCAGCAGCCAAGAACAGAACTATGGCTACACCTTC. Translated, it gives CASSQEQNYGYTF.

The chain has TRBV4-1 and TRBJ2-3; D is undetermined. The CDR3 runs 12 residues. Trimming took off 1 base at V and 2 bases at J, with 1 base between the two ends. Germline V CDR1 and CDR2: MGHRA, YSYEKL. The CDR3, as DNA: TGCGCCAGCAGCCAAGTCACAGATACGCAGTATTTT. It is translated as CASSQVTDTQYF.

V gene TRBV4-1 combines with J gene TRBJ2-5; no definite D call. The CDR3 totals 15 residues. The ends were cut back, 3 bases at V and 2 bases at J, with 13 bases in the middle. Germline CDR1 is MGHRA and CDR2 is YSYEKL. This CDR3 is CASSQTLGYQETQYF. The CDR3 region has the DNA TGCGCCAGCAGCCAGACTTTGGGATATCAAGAGACCCAGTACTTC.

The chain employs TRBV28 and TRBJ2-3; 9 nucleotides align to TRBD1. V was pared by 4 bases and J by 4 bases, with 6 bases of the junction left unmatched. The CDR3 is made up of 15 amino acids. Germline CDR1 reads MDHEN; CDR2 reads SYDVKM. CDR3: CASSSYRDRADTQYF. CDR3 DNA: TGTGCCAGCAGTTCATACCGGGACAGGGCAGATACGCAGTATTTT.

The chain recombines TRBV15 with TRBJ2-7; D is unresolved. CDR3 size: 14 residues. Germline V gives CDR1 LNHNV, CDR2 YYDKDF (reference sequence). The ends were cut back, 3 bases at V and 2 bases at J, with 11 bases in the middle. The CDR3 DNA is TGTGCCACCAGCAGGCCCCGGGCCCCCTACGAGCAGTACTTC. This sequence encodes CATSRPRAPYEQYF.

This clonotype has only one observation. The genes are TRBV14 and TRBJ1-1; D not resolved. V was clipped by 3 bases and J by 5 bases, with 10 bases between them. Germline V gene data show CDR1 as SGHDN and CDR2 as FVKESK. The length of the CDR3 is 13 residues. The CDR3 nucleotides read TGTGCCAGCAGCCAGACGGTCGGAACTGAAGCTTTCTTT. Translation: CASSQTVGTEAFF.

CDR3 in amino acids: CATSPPVELPDAEAFF. CDR3 DNA: TGTGCCACCAGCCCCCCCGTGGAGCTCCCGGACGCTGAAGCTTTCTTT. The V call is TRBV15, the J call TRBJ1-1, with D unclear. The CDR3 has 16 residues. Per the germline V gene, CDR1 is LNHNV and CDR2 is YYDKDF (reference sequence). V lost 5 bases and J lost 6, with 22 bases in between. Based on the CDR3 plus reference TRBV15 and TRBJ1-1, the full variable domain is DAMVIQNPRYQVTQFGKPVTLSCSQTLNHNVMYWYQQKSSQAPKLLFHYYDKDFNNEADTPDNFQSRRPNTSFCFLDIRSPGLGDTAMYLCATSPPVELPDAEAFFGQGTRLTVV.